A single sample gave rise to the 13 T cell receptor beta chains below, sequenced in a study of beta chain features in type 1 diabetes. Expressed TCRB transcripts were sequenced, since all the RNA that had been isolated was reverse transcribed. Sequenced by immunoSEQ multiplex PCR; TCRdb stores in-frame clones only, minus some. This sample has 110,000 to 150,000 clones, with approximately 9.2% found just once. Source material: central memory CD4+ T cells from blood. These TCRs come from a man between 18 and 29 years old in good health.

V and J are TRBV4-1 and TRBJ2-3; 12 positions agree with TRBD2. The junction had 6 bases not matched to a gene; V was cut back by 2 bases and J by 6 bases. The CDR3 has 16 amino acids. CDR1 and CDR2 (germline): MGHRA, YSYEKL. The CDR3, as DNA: TGCGCCAGCAGCCAACAAGCGACTAGCGGGGGTGATACGCAGTATTTT. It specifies CASSQQATSGGDTQYF.

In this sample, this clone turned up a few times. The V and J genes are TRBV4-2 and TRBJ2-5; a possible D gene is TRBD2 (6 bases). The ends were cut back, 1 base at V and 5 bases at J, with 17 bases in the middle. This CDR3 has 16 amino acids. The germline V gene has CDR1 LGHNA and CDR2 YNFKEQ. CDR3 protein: CASSQGGIGAGETQYF. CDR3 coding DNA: TGTGCCAGCAGCCAAGGAGGGATAGGGGCGGGGGAGACCCAGTACTTC.

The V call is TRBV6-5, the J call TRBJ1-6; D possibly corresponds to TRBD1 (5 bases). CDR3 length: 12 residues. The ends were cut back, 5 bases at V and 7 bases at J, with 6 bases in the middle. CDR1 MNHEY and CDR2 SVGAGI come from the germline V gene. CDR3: CASSRQNSPLHF. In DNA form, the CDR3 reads TGTGCCAGCAGTCGACAGAATTCACCCCTCCACTTT.

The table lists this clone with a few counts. For the CDR3, the DNA is TGTGCCATCAGAGCCGGGACAGCAGAAGAGACCCAGTACTTC. This gives the protein CAIRAGTAEETQYF. The chain recombines TRBV10-3 with TRBJ2-5, with 7 bases fitting TRBD1. J gave up 3 bases and V 6 bases, and 7 bases lay outside the gene matches. CDR1 is ENHRY and CDR2 is SYGVKD in the germline V gene. This CDR3 spans 14 amino acids.

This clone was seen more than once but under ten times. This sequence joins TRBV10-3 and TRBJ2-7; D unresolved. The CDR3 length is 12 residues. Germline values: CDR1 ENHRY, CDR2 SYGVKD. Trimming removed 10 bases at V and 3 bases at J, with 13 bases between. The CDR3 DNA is TGTGCCAACAGAACAAGTTACTACGAGCAGTACTTC. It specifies CANRTSYYEQYF.

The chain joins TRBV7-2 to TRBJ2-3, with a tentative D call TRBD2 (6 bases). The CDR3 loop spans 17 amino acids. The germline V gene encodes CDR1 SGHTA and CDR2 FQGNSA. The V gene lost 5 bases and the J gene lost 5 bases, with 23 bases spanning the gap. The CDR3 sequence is CASSTPLRPSARDTQYF. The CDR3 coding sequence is TGTGCCAGCAGCACCCCATTGCGGCCTAGCGCGAGAGATACGCAGTATTTT. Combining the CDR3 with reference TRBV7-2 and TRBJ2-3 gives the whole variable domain GAGVSQSPSNKVTEKGKDVELRCDPISGHTALYWYRQSLGQGLEFLIYFQGNSAPDKSGLPSDRFSAERTGGSVSTLTIQRTQQEDSAVYLCASSTPLRPSARDTQYFGPGTRLTVL.

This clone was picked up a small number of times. CDR3 protein: CASSEGHPLSGNTIYF. CDR3 in DNA: TGTGCCAGCAGTGAAGGACACCCGCTCTCTGGAAACACCATATATTTT. The V gene is TRBV2, the J gene TRBJ1-3; no reliable D call. The CDR3 sequence is 16 residues long. CDR1 SNHLY and CDR2 FYNNEI come from the germline V gene. The V gene lost 1 base and the J gene lost 0 bases, with 10 bases spanning the gap. The full variable domain, in which reference TRBV2 and TRBJ1-3 provide the parts outside the CDR3, is EPEVTQTPSHQVTQMGQEVILRCVPISNHLYFYWYRQILGQKVEFLVSFYNNEISEKSEIFDDQFSVERPDGSNFTLKIRSTKLEDSAMYFCASSEGHPLSGNTIYFGEGSWLTVV.

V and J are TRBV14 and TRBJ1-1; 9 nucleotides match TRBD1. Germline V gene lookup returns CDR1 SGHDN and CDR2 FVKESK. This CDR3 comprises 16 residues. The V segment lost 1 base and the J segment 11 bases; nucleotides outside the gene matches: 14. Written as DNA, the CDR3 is TGTGCCAGCAGCCAAGTGGGACAGGGTAGTCTCCGAGGGGCTTTCTTT. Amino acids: CASSQVGQGSLRGAFF.

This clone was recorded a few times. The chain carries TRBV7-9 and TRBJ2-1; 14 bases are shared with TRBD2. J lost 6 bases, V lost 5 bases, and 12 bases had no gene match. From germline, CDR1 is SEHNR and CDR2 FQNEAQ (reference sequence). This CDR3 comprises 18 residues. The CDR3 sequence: CASSRTSGGITFGNEQFF. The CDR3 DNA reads TGTGCCAGCAGCAGGACTAGCGGGGGGATTACATTTGGCAATGAGCAGTTCTTC.

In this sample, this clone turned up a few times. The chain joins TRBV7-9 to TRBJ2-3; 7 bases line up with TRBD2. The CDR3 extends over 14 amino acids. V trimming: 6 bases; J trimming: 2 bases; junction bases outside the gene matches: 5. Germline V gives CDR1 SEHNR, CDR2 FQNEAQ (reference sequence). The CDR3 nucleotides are TGTGCCAGCAGGGACGGGGGGTCCACAGATACGCAGTATTTT. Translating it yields CASRDGGSTDTQYF.

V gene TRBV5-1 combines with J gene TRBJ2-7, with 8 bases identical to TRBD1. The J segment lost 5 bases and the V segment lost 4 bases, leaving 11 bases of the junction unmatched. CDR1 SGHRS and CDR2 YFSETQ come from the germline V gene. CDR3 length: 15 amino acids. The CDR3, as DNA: TGCGCCAGCAGCCAAACGGCGACGGACAGGGACGAGCAGTACTTC. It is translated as CASSQTATDRDEQYF.

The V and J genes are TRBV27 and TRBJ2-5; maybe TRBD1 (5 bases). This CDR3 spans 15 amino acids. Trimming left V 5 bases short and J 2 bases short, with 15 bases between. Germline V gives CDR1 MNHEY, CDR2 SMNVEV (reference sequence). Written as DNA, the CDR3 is TGTGCCAGCAGTAACATCCAGGGCAGACAAGAGACCCAGTACTTC. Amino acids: CASSNIQGRQETQYF.

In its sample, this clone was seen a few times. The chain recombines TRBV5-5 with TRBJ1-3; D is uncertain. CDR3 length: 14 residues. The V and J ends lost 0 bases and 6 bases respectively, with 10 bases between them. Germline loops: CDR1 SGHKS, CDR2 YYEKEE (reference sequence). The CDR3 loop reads CASSLDPGINTIYF. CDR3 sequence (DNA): TGTGCCAGCAGCTTGGACCCGGGTATAAACACCATATATTTT.